The rows below give T cell receptor beta chains drawn from one sample of a study of T cells in Graves' hyperthyroidism and ophthalmopathy. A single record per CDR3 protein comes from TCRdb applying MiXCR to the multiplex PCR reads. The sample lists a few hundred thousand distinct CDR3 sequences; 15% to 17% were seen once. The sequenced material came from blood. All receptors derive from a woman younger than 35 with Graves' hyperthyroidism that later progressed to Graves' ophthalmopathy. The CDR3 runs from the conserved cysteine through the conserved F or W. The D gene is left open where the match is weak. Part of the rows lack a size; the others show once, few, many or a class for expanded clones.

D gene: NA; J gene: TRBJ2-4; clone size: few; V gene: TRBV4-1; CDR3 protein: CASSQGGHEAEAKNIQYF; CDR3 DNA: TGCGCCAGCAGCCAGGGGGGCCACGAGGCGGAGGCCAAAAACATTCAGTACTTC
D gene: TRBD1; J gene: TRBJ1-6; clone size: many; V gene: TRBV6-1; CDR3 protein: CASINGDRLNSPLHF; CDR3 DNA: TGTGCCAGCATTAATGGGGACAGACTTAATTCACCCCTCCACTTT
D gene: NA; J gene: TRBJ2-3; clone size: many; V gene: TRBV28; CDR3 protein: CASRARDRPADTQYF; CDR3 DNA: TGTGCCAGCAGAGCCCGGGACCGACCCGCAGATACGCAGTATTTT
D gene: NA; J gene: TRBJ2-5; clone size: NA; V gene: TRBV10-3; CDR3 protein: CAISGDTGRETQYF; CDR3 DNA: TGTGCCATCAGTGGGGACACGGGCAGAGAGACCCAGTACTTC
D gene: NA; J gene: TRBJ1-1; clone size: many; V gene: TRBV18; CDR3 protein: CASSPPTNTEAFF; CDR3 DNA: TGTGCCAGCTCACCACCGACAAACACTGAAGCTTTCTTT
D gene: NA; J gene: TRBJ2-1; clone size: many; V gene: TRBV11-3; CDR3 protein: CASSFSQGRGEQFF; CDR3 DNA: TGTGCCAGCAGCTTCTCACAGGGGAGGGGTGAGCAGTTCTTC
D gene: TRBD1; J gene: TRBJ1-1; clone size: many; V gene: TRBV4-2; CDR3 protein: CASSFSGASGGTMNTEAFF; CDR3 DNA: TGTGCCAGCAGCTTCTCAGGAGCGTCAGGGGGAACCATGAACACTGAAGCTTTCTTT
D gene: NA; J gene: TRBJ2-5; clone size: NA; V gene: TRBV19; CDR3 protein: CASKLGETQYF; CDR3 DNA: TGTGCCAGCAAACTTGGGGAGACCCAGTACTTC
D gene: NA; J gene: TRBJ2-1; clone size: many; V gene: TRBV12-3/TRBV12-4; CDR3 protein: CASSLQRTDEQFF; CDR3 DNA: TGTGCCAGCAGTTTACAAAGGACGGATGAGCAGTTCTTC
D gene: NA; J gene: TRBJ2-1; clone size: NA; V gene: TRBV5-6; CDR3 protein: CASSRGFEQFF; CDR3 DNA: TGTGCCAGCAGCCGAGGGTTTGAGCAGTTCTTC
D gene: TRBD1; J gene: TRBJ1-1; clone size: NA; V gene: TRBV18; CDR3 protein: CASSFDRGEAFF; CDR3 DNA: TGTGCCAGCTCTTTCGACAGGGGTGAAGCTTTCTTT
D gene: TRBD2; J gene: TRBJ2-1; clone size: few; V gene: TRBV27; CDR3 protein: CASSRQEAGLLLNEQFF; CDR3 DNA: TGTGCCAGCAGTCGCCAAGAAGCGGGACTTTTGCTCAATGAGCAGTTCTTC
D gene: TRBD1; J gene: TRBJ1-2; clone size: many; V gene: TRBV7-2; CDR3 protein: CASSSPIQGLAKGYTF; CDR3 DNA: TGTGCCAGCAGCTCGCCAATACAGGGGTTGGCTAAGGGCTACACCTTC
D gene: NA; J gene: TRBJ2-3; clone size: many; V gene: TRBV20-1; CDR3 protein: CSARDSPPDTQYF; CDR3 DNA: TGCAGTGCTAGAGATTCCCCCCCAGATACGCAGTATTTT
D gene: NA; J gene: TRBJ2-7; clone size: few; V gene: TRBV7-2; CDR3 protein: CASSFRGQGGDEQYF; CDR3 DNA: TGTGCCAGCAGCTTCCGCGGACAGGGAGGGGACGAGCAGTACTTC
D gene: NA; J gene: TRBJ2-5; clone size: many; V gene: TRBV7-8; CDR3 protein: CASSEEGGTETQYF; CDR3 DNA: TGTGCCAGCAGCGAAGAGGGGGGAACAGAGACCCAGTACTTC
D gene: TRBD2; J gene: TRBJ2-3; clone size: few; V gene: TRBV5-1; CDR3 protein: CASSLLAGGGWSTDTQYF; CDR3 DNA: TGCGCCAGCAGCTTGTTAGCGGGAGGGGGATGGAGCACAGATACGCAGTATTTT
D gene: NA; J gene: TRBJ2-7; clone size: many; V gene: TRBV24-1; CDR3 protein: CATSDFLGPKQYF; CDR3 DNA: TGTGCCACCAGTGATTTCCTAGGTCCAAAGCAGTACTTC
D gene: NA; J gene: TRBJ2-7; clone size: many; V gene: TRBV12-3/TRBV12-4; CDR3 protein: CASSFGDLSQQYF; CDR3 DNA: TGTGCCAGCAGTTTTGGGGACCTCTCCCAGCAGTACTTC
D gene: TRBD2; J gene: TRBJ2-3; clone size: many; V gene: TRBV11-2; CDR3 protein: CASSFPREGHGLPDTQYF; CDR3 DNA: TGTGCCAGCAGCTTCCCCCGGGAGGGGCACGGTCTGCCAGATACGCAGTATTTT
D gene: NA; J gene: TRBJ2-5; clone size: many; V gene: TRBV5-1; CDR3 protein: CASSPHDWRDETQYF; CDR3 DNA: TGCGCCAGCAGCCCCCACGATTGGAGGGACGAGACCCAGTACTTC
D gene: TRBD2; J gene: TRBJ2-2; clone size: many; V gene: TRBV7-2; CDR3 protein: CASSRSSGRTNTGELFF; CDR3 DNA: TGTGCCAGCAGCCGCTCTAGCGGGAGGACGAACACCGGGGAGCTGTTTTTT
D gene: TRBD1; J gene: TRBJ2-7; clone size: many; V gene: TRBV7-2; CDR3 protein: CASSPRAGGGYEQYF; CDR3 DNA: TGTGCCAGCAGCCCGCGGGCAGGGGGCGGCTACGAGCAGTACTTC
D gene: NA; J gene: TRBJ2-2; clone size: NA; V gene: TRBV25-1; CDR3 protein: CASSDLSGDTGELFF; CDR3 DNA: TGTGCCAGCAGTGACCTATCAGGGGACACCGGGGAGCTGTTTTTT
D gene: NA; J gene: TRBJ1-6; clone size: many; V gene: TRBV27; CDR3 protein: CASSLDPPGAGNSPLHF; CDR3 DNA: TGTGCCAGCAGTTTAGACCCTCCGGGGGCTGGAAATTCACCCCTCCACTTT
D gene: NA; J gene: TRBJ2-1; clone size: NA; V gene: TRBV27; CDR3 protein: CASGLHEQFF; CDR3 DNA: TGTGCCAGCGGTCTCCATGAGCAGTTCTTC
D gene: NA; J gene: TRBJ2-1; clone size: few; V gene: TRBV27; CDR3 protein: CASNSLYNEQFF; CDR3 DNA: TGTGCCAGCAACAGCCTCTACAATGAGCAGTTCTTC
D gene: NA; J gene: TRBJ1-2; clone size: few; V gene: TRBV14; CDR3 protein: CASSQDPNYGYTF; CDR3 DNA: TGTGCCAGCAGCCAAGATCCTAACTATGGCTACACCTTC
D gene: NA; J gene: TRBJ1-2; clone size: many; V gene: TRBV5-1; CDR3 protein: CASSRDFSPGNYGYTF; CDR3 DNA: TGCGCCAGCAGCCGCGACTTCTCCCCGGGTAACTATGGCTACACCTTC
D gene: NA; J gene: TRBJ2-3; clone size: many; V gene: TRBV20-1; CDR3 protein: CSARAQTDTQYF; CDR3 DNA: TGCAGTGCTAGAGCGCAGACAGATACGCAGTATTTT
D gene: TRBD1; J gene: TRBJ2-2; clone size: many; V gene: TRBV10-3; CDR3 protein: CAIGGGQADGANTGELFF; CDR3 DNA: TGTGCCATCGGGGGCGGACAGGCGGACGGGGCGAACACCGGGGAGCTGTTTTTT
D gene: NA; J gene: TRBJ2-5; clone size: once; V gene: TRBV27; CDR3 protein: CASSLMGETQYF; CDR3 DNA: TGTGCCAGCAGTTTAATGGGGGAGACCCAGTACTTC
D gene: NA; J gene: TRBJ1-3; clone size: NA; V gene: TRBV7-2; CDR3 protein: CASSQGEAGNTIYF; CDR3 DNA: TGCGCCAGCAGCCAAGGGGAGGCTGGAAACACCATATATTTT
D gene: TRBD1; J gene: TRBJ1-3; clone size: many; V gene: TRBV28; CDR3 protein: CASTKTGSASGNTIYF; CDR3 DNA: TGTGCCAGCACCAAGACAGGGTCAGCCTCTGGAAACACCATATATTTT
D gene: TRBD1; J gene: TRBJ1-6; clone size: NA; V gene: TRBV27; CDR3 protein: CASSYGTGGLNSPLHF; CDR3 DNA: TGTGCCAGCAGTTACGGGACAGGGGGTTTGAATTCACCCCTCCACTTT
D gene: TRBD1; J gene: TRBJ2-3; clone size: NA; V gene: TRBV2; CDR3 protein: CASSEVDGDRGRDTQYF; CDR3 DNA: TGTGCCAGCAGTGAGGTTGACGGAGACAGGGGCAGAGATACGCAGTATTTT
D gene: TRBD1; J gene: TRBJ1-1; clone size: few; V gene: TRBV20-1; CDR3 protein: CSARDKAGGPRLNTEAFF; CDR3 DNA: TGCAGTGCTAGAGATAAGGCAGGGGGCCCCCGTTTGAACACTGAAGCTTTCTTT
D gene: NA; J gene: TRBJ1-3; clone size: NA; V gene: TRBV9; CDR3 protein: CASSTGGDPKNGSTIYF; CDR3 DNA: TGTGCCAGCAGCACGGGGGGAGACCCCAAGAACGGAAGCACCATATATTTT
D gene: NA; J gene: TRBJ1-2; clone size: many; V gene: TRBV28; CDR3 protein: CASSLILGSYGYTF; CDR3 DNA: TGTGCCAGCAGTTTGATCTTGGGCAGCTATGGCTACACCTTC
D gene: NA; J gene: TRBJ1-2; clone size: few; V gene: TRBV28; CDR3 protein: CASRGGTRQDYGYTF; CDR3 DNA: TGTGCCAGCAGGGGGGGGACCCGACAGGACTATGGCTACACCTTC
D gene: TRBD2; J gene: TRBJ2-1; clone size: few; V gene: TRBV7-9; CDR3 protein: CASSQNSGRAGNEQFF; CDR3 DNA: TGTGCCAGCAGCCAAAATAGCGGGAGGGCCGGAAATGAGCAGTTCTTC
D gene: NA; J gene: TRBJ1-5; clone size: many; V gene: TRBV12-3/TRBV12-4; CDR3 protein: CASSLAPTAQPQHF; CDR3 DNA: TGTGCCAGCAGTTTAGCCCCGACAGCTCAGCCCCAGCATTTT
D gene: NA; J gene: TRBJ2-7; clone size: few; V gene: TRBV20-1; CDR3 protein: CSARDLYSEQYF; CDR3 DNA: TGCAGTGCTAGAGATCTCTACAGTGAGCAGTACTTC
D gene: TRBD1; J gene: TRBJ1-3; clone size: NA; V gene: TRBV7-9; CDR3 protein: CASSTDRGSGNTIYF; CDR3 DNA: TGTGCCAGCAGTACTGACAGGGGCTCTGGAAACACCATATATTTT
D gene: TRBD2; J gene: TRBJ2-3; clone size: few; V gene: TRBV10-3; CDR3 protein: CAISEPAGGGSGTDTQYF; CDR3 DNA: TGTGCCATCAGTGAGCCGGCCGGGGGGGGTAGCGGCACAGATACGCAGTATTTT
D gene: NA; J gene: TRBJ2-5; clone size: many; V gene: TRBV29-1; CDR3 protein: CSVALGGYREGKTQYF; CDR3 DNA: TGCAGCGTTGCCCTCGGAGGGTATAGAGAGGGGAAGACCCAGTACTTC
D gene: TRBD1; J gene: TRBJ1-2; clone size: many; V gene: TRBV24-1; CDR3 protein: CATSDFTGVGYTF; CDR3 DNA: TGTGCCACCAGTGACTTTACAGGGGTCGGCTACACCTTC
D gene: NA; J gene: TRBJ1-1; clone size: many; V gene: TRBV11-2; CDR3 protein: CASSSNRWVSENAEAFF; CDR3 DNA: TGTGCCAGCAGCTCCAACCGGTGGGTGTCGGAGAACGCTGAAGCTTTCTTT
D gene: NA; J gene: TRBJ1-5; clone size: many; V gene: TRBV6-1; CDR3 protein: CASSAGFSNQPQHF; CDR3 DNA: TGTGCCAGCAGTGCAGGCTTTAGCAATCAGCCCCAGCATTTT
D gene: NA; J gene: TRBJ2-7; clone size: many; V gene: TRBV20-1; CDR3 protein: CSARDEGGRPREQYF; CDR3 DNA: TGCAGTGCTAGAGATGAGGGGGGCAGGCCCCGCGAGCAGTACTTC
D gene: NA; J gene: TRBJ2-7; clone size: few; V gene: TRBV28; CDR3 protein: CASSLPREYSGYEQYF; CDR3 DNA: TGTGCCAGCAGTCTGCCACGGGAGTATTCTGGGTACGAGCAGTACTTC
D gene: NA; J gene: TRBJ1-1; clone size: many; V gene: TRBV6-2/TRBV6-3; CDR3 protein: CASTQKVGIGTEAFF; CDR3 DNA: TGTGCCAGCACCCAAAAGGTAGGGATTGGCACTGAAGCTTTCTTT
D gene: NA; J gene: TRBJ2-2; clone size: many; V gene: TRBV11-2; CDR3 protein: CASSFPRGPRGTTGELFF; CDR3 DNA: TGTGCCAGCAGCTTTCCACGGGGTCCCAGAGGGACCACCGGGGAGCTGTTTTTT
D gene: TRBD1; J gene: TRBJ1-1; clone size: NA; V gene: TRBV5-1; CDR3 protein: CASSSGQVRGGTEAFF; CDR3 DNA: TGCGCCAGCAGCTCGGGACAGGTCCGAGGGGGCACTGAAGCTTTCTTT
D gene: TRBD1; J gene: TRBJ2-1; clone size: few; V gene: TRBV5-1; CDR3 protein: CASSWGTGTYNEQFF; CDR3 DNA: TGCGCCAGCAGCTGGGGGACAGGGACCTACAATGAGCAGTTCTTC